These 14 T cell receptor beta chains were sequenced from one sample in a study of T cells in women clearing cervical HPV infection. TCRdb's copy holds only in-frame clones and misses some; the assay was immunoSEQ multiplex PCR. This table lists around 39,000 clones. The sequencing sample was made of blood buffy coat. These receptors were taken from a woman between 18 and 75 years old with a cervical HPV16 infection that either progressed to CIN3+ or cleared (not recorded which).

Concerning this clone: The CDR3 goes on 3 residues after the read ends, and that part is filled in from the germline J gene. The rearrangement joins TRBV11-2 to TRBJ1-2; D remains unclear. Germline assignment: CDR1 SGHAT and CDR2 FQNNGV. V lost 5 bases and J lost 3, with 10 bases in between. CDR3 length equals 13 residues. The covered CDR3 bases are TGTGCCAGCAGCCACCCCCAGGACTATGGC. This sequence encodes CASSHPQDYG. The CDR3, in full, reads CASSHPQDYGYTF.

As regards this clone: The read ends 3 residues before the CDR3 terminus; that terminus is restored from the germline J gene. The chain recombines TRBV5-6 with TRBJ1-1; 9 nucleotides align to TRBD1. CDR1 is SGHDT, CDR2 YYEEEE, per germline. The CDR3 extends over 14 amino acids. The CDR3 sequence: CASSLAGTGSEAFF. The sequenced part of the CDR3 DNA is TGTGCCAGCAGCTTGGCTGGGACAGGGTCCGAA.

As for this clone: Germline and junction disagree at one end, which may indicate a read error. The CDR3 reads CSSSLVGATNEKLFF. CDR3 DNA, as far as it was read: TGTTCCAGCAGCTTAGTAGGGGCAACTAATGAAAAG. The chain carries TRBV7-9 and TRBJ2-2, with D maybe TRBD1 (5 bases). The CDR3 end falls 3 residues outside the read, so it is completed with the germline J gene. The V gene's germline CDR1 is SEHNR and CDR2 FQNEAQ (reference sequence). The CDR3 runs 15 residues.

The CDR3 bases that were read are TGTGCCTGGAACCGACAGGATGCAACTAATGAAAAA. Translation gives CAWNRQDATNEK. The entire CDR3 protein reads CAWNRQDATNEKLFF. V and J are TRBV30 and TRBJ1-4, with a weak D call TRBD1 (6 bases). The read terminates 3 residues before the CDR3 end, so the remaining end is supplied by the germline J gene. The germline V and J ends were trimmed by 4 bases and 0 bases, with 12 bases remaining between them. From germline, CDR1 is GTSNPN and CDR2 SVGIG (reference sequence). The CDR3 sequence is 15 residues long.

Notes on this clone: Read data end 3 residues before the CDR3 end; the end is taken from the germline J gene. J is TRBJ2-3 and V is TRBV19; 7 bases map to TRBD1. From germline, CDR1 is LNHDA and CDR2 SQIVND (reference sequence). The CDR3 is 13 residues long. The covered CDR3 bases are TGTGCCAGTACCCCACGAGGGGGCGAGACG. Its protein product is CASTPRGGET. The full CDR3 is CASTPRGGETQYF.

Note on this clone: The read gets to within 3 residues of the CDR3 end, and the germline J gene fills in the rest. This chain connects TRBV20-1 to TRBJ2-3; 7 nucleotides align to TRBD2. The CDR3 is 14 amino acids. Germline V CDR1 and CDR2: DFQATT, SNEGSKA (reference sequence). The trim removed 3 bases at V and 1 base at J, leaving 4 bases unmatched. CDR3 DNA (partial): TGCAGTGCTAGTGGGGGGGAGGGCACAGATACG. It translates to CSASGGEGTDT. The whole CDR3 protein is CSASGGEGTDTQYF.

As regards this clone: The read stops 3 residues short of the end of the CDR3; the missing end is completed from the germline J gene. The chain carries TRBV30 and TRBJ2-5, with 12 bases fitting TRBD2. Germline trimming cut 0 bases from V and 5 bases from J; bases unmatched to any gene: 4. CDR1 and CDR2 (germline): GTSNPN, SVGIG (reference sequence). The CDR3 loop spans 15 amino acids. The CDR3 spells CAWSVLAGGGETQYF. The covered CDR3 bases are TGTGCCTGGAGTGTACTAGCGGGAGGCGGGGAGACC.

Points on this clone: From the germline J gene comes the end of the CDR3, since the read stops 3 residues before it. The chain combines TRBV5-6 with TRBJ2-7, with D perhaps TRBD2 (6 bases). CDR3 length: 13 amino acids. Germline loops: CDR1 SGHDT, CDR2 YYEEEE. Trimming removed 0 bases at V and 6 bases at J, with 10 bases between. CDR3 residues: CASSLGNGGEQYF. The CDR3 bases that were read are TGTGCCAGCAGCTTGGGGAACGGGGGCGAG.

With regard to this clone: The read comes to an end 3 residues before the CDR3 does, leaving the germline J gene to fill in the end. The V call is TRBV13, the J call TRBJ2-7, with 15 bases lining up with TRBD2. The CDR3 consists of 18 residues. CDR1 PRHDT and CDR2 FYEKMQ come from the germline V gene (reference sequence). V shed 5 bases, J shed 4 bases, and the junction held 12 bases outside the gene matches. CDR3 bases read: TGTGCCAGCAGCCGAACAGGACTAGCGGGAGGGCCGGAGTACGAG. Translation: CASSRTGLAGGPEYE. The full-length CDR3 reads as CASSRTGLAGGPEYEQYF.

Comments on this clone: The read finishes 3 residues shy of the CDR3 end, and the germline J gene is used to complete it. The chain links TRBV19 to TRBJ2-3, with D perhaps matching TRBD1 (6 bases). The CDR3 runs to 13 residues. Germline V gene sequence: CDR1 LNHDA, CDR2 SQIVND (reference sequence). The chain's CDR3 is CASRQGEEETQYF. The CDR3 bases that were read are TGTGCCAGTAGACAGGGAGAGGAGGAGACG.

Concerning this clone itself: The CDR3 extends 3 residues past the end of the read, so its final part is completed from the germline J gene. The chain links TRBV19 to TRBJ1-5; maybe TRBD1 (6 bases). The germline gives CDR1 LNHDA, CDR2 SQIVND (reference sequence). This CDR3 has 18 amino acids. Trimming pared 6 bases from V and 0 bases from J, leaving 21 bases between. The CDR3 region is CASRSGTPELNSNQPQHF. Partial CDR3 DNA: TGTGCCAGTAGATCCGGGACACCAGAACTCAATAGCAATCAGCCC.

For this clone: The read ends 3 residues early relative to the CDR3; the germline J gene fills the gap. This chain uses TRBV11-2 with TRBJ1-2, with D possibly being TRBD1 (5 bases). V was trimmed by 2 bases and J by 5 bases, leaving 15 bases between them. The CDR3 covers 15 residues. Germline V gene data show CDR1 as SGHAT and CDR2 as FQNNGV. Incomplete CDR3 DNA: TGTGCCAGCAGCTTACAGGGCACAGACTTATATGGC. Its translation: CASSLQGTDLYG. The complete CDR3 reads CASSLQGTDLYGYTF.

Measured by frequency, this clone is medium-sized. The DNA ends 3 residues before the CDR3 does, and the rest of the CDR3 is filled in from the germline J gene. This chain joins TRBV28 and TRBJ1-5, with D perhaps TRBD1 (5 bases). The CDR3 is 13 amino acids. Looked up from germline, CDR1 is MDHEN and CDR2 is SYDVKM. V was cut by 2 bases and J by 7 bases, with 9 bases left in between. CDR3 DNA (partial): TGTGCCAGCAGTTTAGAGGGGCAACAGCCC. This codes for CASSLEGQQP. The whole CDR3 is CASSLEGQQPQHF.

In the case of this clone: The read falls 3 residues short of the CDR3 end, and the missing part is taken from the germline J gene. This rearrangement joins TRBV4-2 to TRBJ2-3; D not certain. Germline V gene lookup returns CDR1 LGHNA and CDR2 YNFKEQ. Trimming left V 1 base short and J 2 bases short, with 7 bases between. The CDR3 extends over 14 amino acids. CDR3 bases read: TGTGCCAGCAGCCAAGGCGGATCCACAGATACG. The encoded protein is CASSQGGSTDT. The full-length CDR3 reads as CASSQGGSTDTQYF.